These T cell receptor beta chains were read from a single sample in a study of blood T cells in healthy people across ages. Each CDR3 protein is one row after TCRdb ran MiXCR on the 5' RACE reads. The table lists 1.5 million to 2 million distinct CDR3 sequences, about 31% of them singletons. Input material: blood. The receptors here all came from a woman younger than 45 in good health. CDR3s include the opening cysteine and the closing phenylalanine or tryptophan. Fields, in order: V gene, J gene, clone size, D gene, CDR3 DNA, CDR3 protein. D genes are given only for firm matches. Size values are once, few and many counts, or a class for expanded clones, and some rows have none.

V gene: TRBV11-2
J gene: TRBJ2-1
clone size: few
D gene: TRBD2
CDR3 DNA: TGTGCCAGCAGACGTCCCCCCCCGGGGGGGCACTACAATGAGCAGTTCTTC
CDR3 protein: CASRRPPPGGHYNEQFF

V gene: TRBV7-6
J gene: TRBJ2-5
clone size: .
D gene: .
CDR3 DNA: TGTGCCAGCAGCTTAGAGACCGGCACCCAAGAGACCCAGTACTTC
CDR3 protein: CASSLETGTQETQYF

V gene: TRBV10-3
J gene: TRBJ2-7
clone size: many
D gene: .
CDR3 DNA: TGTGCCATCAGATCGGACTATTCCTACGAGCAGTACTTC
CDR3 protein: CAIRSDYSYEQYF

V gene: TRBV10-3
J gene: TRBJ2-3
clone size: many
D gene: .
CDR3 DNA: TGTGCCATCAGTGAGCCGCAGGGGAGCGGCACAGATACGCAGTATTTT
CDR3 protein: CAISEPQGSGTDTQYF

V gene: TRBV10-3
J gene: TRBJ2-1
clone size: .
D gene: .
CDR3 DNA: TGTGCCATCAGTGAGTCCTGGGTTAATGAGCAGTTCTTC
CDR3 protein: CAISESWVNEQFF

V gene: TRBV12-3/TRBV12-4
J gene: TRBJ1-5
clone size: few
D gene: TRBD1
CDR3 DNA: TGTGCCAGCAGTTTGTTCGACAGGGGAAGCAATCAGCCCCAGCATTTT
CDR3 protein: CASSLFDRGSNQPQHF

V gene: TRBV3-1
J gene: TRBJ1-1
clone size: few
D gene: .
CDR3 DNA: TGTGCCAGCAGCCAACTAAGGGGGAACACTGAAGCTTTCTTT
CDR3 protein: CASSQLRGNTEAFF

V gene: TRBV20-1
J gene: TRBJ1-5
clone size: .
D gene: TRBD1
CDR3 DNA: TGCAGTGCTGGACAGGGGGCTGTGATGGGTAGCAATCAGCCCCAGCATTTT
CDR3 protein: CSAGQGAVMGSNQPQHF

V gene: TRBV14
J gene: TRBJ2-3
clone size: .
D gene: .
CDR3 DNA: TGTGCCAGCAGCCATCGAGATACGCAGTATTTT
CDR3 protein: CASSHRDTQYF

V gene: TRBV2
J gene: TRBJ1-1
clone size: .
D gene: .
CDR3 DNA: TGTGCCAGCGGGAAGACCCGTACTTACACTGAAGCTTTCTTT
CDR3 protein: CASGKTRTYTEAFF

V gene: TRBV4-2
J gene: TRBJ2-1
clone size: many
D gene: .
CDR3 DNA: TGTGCCAGCAGCCAAGGGGGACGGGACTCCTACAATGAGCAGTTCTTC
CDR3 protein: CASSQGGRDSYNEQFF

V gene: TRBV20-1
J gene: TRBJ1-6
clone size: few
D gene: .
CDR3 DNA: TGCAGTGCTAGAGACTCGGGACCGCAAAATTCACCCCTCCACTTT
CDR3 protein: CSARDSGPQNSPLHF

V gene: TRBV7-6
J gene: TRBJ1-1
clone size: .
D gene: .
CDR3 DNA: TGTGCCAGCAGAGCTAGGGTGGGGCGGGACGCTGAAGCTTTCTTT
CDR3 protein: CASRARVGRDAEAFF

V gene: TRBV5-1
J gene: TRBJ2-3
clone size: .
D gene: .
CDR3 DNA: TGCGCCAGCAGCTTGGTCACAGATGCGCAGTATTTT
CDR3 protein: CASSLVTDAQYF

V gene: TRBV11-2
J gene: TRBJ1-2
clone size: few
D gene: TRBD1
CDR3 DNA: TGTGCCAGCAGCTTAGTCGGGACAGAGGAAGATGGCTACACCTTC
CDR3 protein: CASSLVGTEEDGYTF

V gene: TRBV27
J gene: TRBJ2-6
clone size: once
D gene: TRBD1
CDR3 DNA: TGTGCCAGCAGTAAGGGACAGATCTCTGGGGCCGACGTCCTGACTTTC
CDR3 protein: CASSKGQISGADVLTF

V gene: TRBV11-2
J gene: TRBJ2-6
clone size: few
D gene: .
CDR3 DNA: TGTGCCAGCAGCCAGTCAGGGGTGTACTCTGGGGCCAACGTCCTGACTTTC
CDR3 protein: CASSQSGVYSGANVLTF

V gene: TRBV3-1
J gene: TRBJ2-5
clone size: .
D gene: .
CDR3 DNA: TGTGCCAGCAGCCAAGTGGTAAACTCGAGGGAGACCCAGTACTTC
CDR3 protein: CASSQVVNSRETQYF

V gene: TRBV10-3
J gene: TRBJ1-2
clone size: .
D gene: .
CDR3 DNA: TGTGCCATCATCCCAGGGAAGGGTGGCTATGGCTACACCTTC
CDR3 protein: CAIIPGKGGYGYTF

V gene: TRBV6-1
J gene: TRBJ2-7
clone size: few
D gene: TRBD1
CDR3 DNA: TGTGCCAGCATGACACGCAGGGACAGGGGCTCCTACGAGCAGTACTTC
CDR3 protein: CASMTRRDRGSYEQYF

V gene: TRBV12-3/TRBV12-4
J gene: TRBJ1-5
clone size: few
D gene: TRBD1
CDR3 DNA: TGTGCCAGCAGTTTAACGCAGGGGGCAATTCAGCCCCAGCATTTT
CDR3 protein: CASSLTQGAIQPQHF

V gene: TRBV29-1
J gene: TRBJ1-1
clone size: many
D gene: TRBD1
CDR3 DNA: TGCAGCGTTGAAGCACAGGGGGACACTGAAGCTTTCTTT
CDR3 protein: CSVEAQGDTEAFF

V gene: TRBV2
J gene: TRBJ2-1
clone size: .
D gene: .
CDR3 DNA: TGTGCCAGCAGGGAAGATAAGGTGCGAAATGAGCAGTTCTTC
CDR3 protein: CASREDKVRNEQFF

V gene: TRBV10-3
J gene: TRBJ1-2
clone size: few
D gene: .
CDR3 DNA: TGTGCCATCAGTGAGTCCCTGGGCTACGACAACGGCTACACCTTC
CDR3 protein: CAISESLGYDNGYTF

V gene: TRBV6-1
J gene: TRBJ2-4
clone size: few
D gene: TRBD2
CDR3 DNA: TGTGCCAGCAGTGAACAAGCGGGAGCAGGCATTCAGTACTTC
CDR3 protein: CASSEQAGAGIQYF

V gene: TRBV7-2
J gene: TRBJ2-7
clone size: many
D gene: TRBD1
CDR3 DNA: TGTGCCAGCAGCGCCACCGGGACCGGGACAGGGTACTTC
CDR3 protein: CASSATGTGTGYF

V gene: TRBV9
J gene: TRBJ2-1
clone size: few
D gene: TRBD2
CDR3 DNA: TGTGCCAGCAGCGTAGTCGGAGCGGGAGGGCCGGTGGGCAACAATGAGCAGTTCTTC
CDR3 protein: CASSVVGAGGPVGNNEQFF

V gene: TRBV21-1
J gene: TRBJ1-1
clone size: .
D gene: .
CDR3 DNA: TGTGCCAGCAGCTTGACCGGGACATCGGACACTGAAGCTTTCTTT
CDR3 protein: CASSLTGTSDTEAFF

V gene: TRBV7-2
J gene: TRBJ2-7
clone size: .
D gene: .
CDR3 DNA: TGTGCCAGCAGCGACTTTGTCCTAAGGGGCTCCTACGAGCAGTACTTC
CDR3 protein: CASSDFVLRGSYEQYF

V gene: TRBV11-2
J gene: TRBJ2-1
clone size: .
D gene: TRBD2
CDR3 DNA: TGTGCCAGCAGCTTAGATCGATGGCTAGCGGGCGCGTTCAATGAGCAGTTCTTC
CDR3 protein: CASSLDRWLAGAFNEQFF

V gene: TRBV5-5
J gene: TRBJ2-2
clone size: .
D gene: .
CDR3 DNA: TGTGCCAGCAGCCGGGGACATTTGAACACCGGGGAGCTGTTTTTT
CDR3 protein: CASSRGHLNTGELFF

V gene: TRBV5-6
J gene: TRBJ2-1
clone size: once
D gene: TRBD2
CDR3 DNA: TGTGCCAGCAGCGCCCGGACTAGCGGGAGGACCCTCTTGGGGCAGTTCTTC
CDR3 protein: CASSARTSGRTLLGQFF

V gene: TRBV20-1
J gene: TRBJ2-1
clone size: .
D gene: .
CDR3 DNA: TGCAGTGCCGAAAAGGGGTACAATGAGCAGTTCTTC
CDR3 protein: CSAEKGYNEQFF

V gene: TRBV7-2
J gene: TRBJ2-7
clone size: once
D gene: .
CDR3 DNA: TGTGCCAGCAGCTTAAAGACAGGGAGGTCCTACGAGCAGTACTTC
CDR3 protein: CASSLKTGRSYEQYF

V gene: TRBV5-1
J gene: TRBJ1-1
clone size: .
D gene: .
CDR3 DNA: TGCGCCAGCAGCACAGATAGACAGTACACTGAAGCTTTCTTT
CDR3 protein: CASSTDRQYTEAFF

V gene: TRBV5-1
J gene: TRBJ2-3
clone size: .
D gene: .
CDR3 DNA: TGCGCCAGCAGCTCCTCAGAAGCAGATACGCAGTATTTT
CDR3 protein: CASSSSEADTQYF

V gene: TRBV12-3/TRBV12-4
J gene: TRBJ2-7
clone size: once
D gene: .
CDR3 DNA: TGTGCCAGCAGTTTAAGTCAGAAACCCTACGAGCAGTACTTC
CDR3 protein: CASSLSQKPYEQYF

V gene: TRBV4-2
J gene: TRBJ1-1
clone size: few
D gene: .
CDR3 DNA: TGTGCCAGCAGCCAGAACCAGCGTTCCACTGAAGCTTTCTTT
CDR3 protein: CASSQNQRSTEAFF

V gene: TRBV7-2
J gene: TRBJ1-1
clone size: few
D gene: .
CDR3 DNA: TGTGCCAGCAGCTTACCCGGCAGGGGAAGGGTAACTGAAGCTTTCTTT
CDR3 protein: CASSLPGRGRVTEAFF

V gene: TRBV7-9
J gene: TRBJ1-2
clone size: many
D gene: .
CDR3 DNA: TGTGCCAGCAGCCCCGGTGGGGGCTATGGCTACACCTTC
CDR3 protein: CASSPGGGYGYTF

V gene: TRBV30
J gene: TRBJ1-5
clone size: few
D gene: .
CDR3 DNA: TGTGCCTGGAGTGTACGGGGGCGGGGGGAGTATCAGCCCCAGCATTTT
CDR3 protein: CAWSVRGRGEYQPQHF

V gene: TRBV11-2
J gene: TRBJ2-5
clone size: .
D gene: .
CDR3 DNA: TGTGCCAGCAGCTTATTTGCTGTGACGGGAGAGCAGTACTTC
CDR3 protein: CASSLFAVTGEQYF

V gene: TRBV20-1
J gene: TRBJ2-3
clone size: .
D gene: TRBD1
CDR3 DNA: TGCAGTAGGGACAGGAGAGGCACAGATACGCAGTATTTT
CDR3 protein: CSRDRRGTDTQYF

V gene: TRBV19
J gene: TRBJ2-7
clone size: .
D gene: .
CDR3 DNA: TGTGCCAGTAGTAAGGCCCACTGGCAGGAGGGCTACGAGCAGTACTTC
CDR3 protein: CASSKAHWQEGYEQYF

V gene: TRBV4-2
J gene: TRBJ2-1
clone size: many
D gene: .
CDR3 DNA: TGTGCCAGCAGCCAAGATAAAGGGGTCTACAATGAGCAGTTCTTC
CDR3 protein: CASSQDKGVYNEQFF

V gene: TRBV5-1
J gene: TRBJ2-3
clone size: .
D gene: TRBD2
CDR3 DNA: TGCGCCACCAGAATCGGGGGGACTAGCACAGATACGCAGTATTTT
CDR3 protein: CATRIGGTSTDTQYF

V gene: TRBV5-1
J gene: TRBJ2-5
clone size: few
D gene: .
CDR3 DNA: TGCGCCAGCAGCTTGCCCAGGGAAGAGACCCAGTACTTC
CDR3 protein: CASSLPREETQYF

V gene: TRBV7-2
J gene: TRBJ2-5
clone size: .
D gene: TRBD2
CDR3 DNA: TGTGCCAGCAGCTCTCCGCTAGCGGCTCAAGAGACCCAGTACTTC
CDR3 protein: CASSSPLAAQETQYF

V gene: TRBV11-2
J gene: TRBJ2-7
clone size: .
D gene: .
CDR3 DNA: TGTGCCAGCAGCCAACCGATAGGCGAGCAGTACTTC
CDR3 protein: CASSQPIGEQYF

V gene: TRBV11-2
J gene: TRBJ2-4
clone size: .
D gene: .
CDR3 DNA: TGTGCCAGCAGCTTAGTCCTAGTGGGGCCAGATGAGCAGTACTTC
CDR3 protein: CASSLVLVGPDEQYF

V gene: TRBV12-3/TRBV12-4
J gene: TRBJ1-1
clone size: .
D gene: .
CDR3 DNA: TGTGCCAGCCGGGGTTCGGGTCGGGCCTGGTTGGCTTTCTTT
CDR3 protein: CASRGSGRAWLAFF

V gene: TRBV9
J gene: TRBJ2-5
clone size: .
D gene: TRBD2
CDR3 DNA: TGTGCCAGCAGCCCTGAGGGACTAGGATTTCGAGAGACCCAGTACTTC
CDR3 protein: CASSPEGLGFRETQYF

V gene: TRBV6-6
J gene: TRBJ2-1
clone size: .
D gene: .
CDR3 DNA: TGTGCCAGCAGACCATTGACAGGACCTTTACACAATGAGCAGTTCTTC
CDR3 protein: CASRPLTGPLHNEQFF

V gene: TRBV5-6
J gene: TRBJ2-6
clone size: few
D gene: .
CDR3 DNA: TGTGCCAGCCGCGGGGAAGCTGGGGCCAACGTCCTGACTTTC
CDR3 protein: CASRGEAGANVLTF